The clone carrying this T cell receptor beta chain was seen a single time. Its antigen is not identified. This sample is drawn from a study of cytotoxic CD8 clonotypes in ibrutinib-treated CLL. Study results and caveats: Contraction or stability on treatment was seen for public clonotypes, which were uncommon.

Produced via immunoSEQ multiplex PCR; TCRdb's table is partial and in-frame only. The top ten hold roughly 14% of the sample, which has hundreds of thousands of clones, under 80% seen once. Roughly 1.8 micrograms of genomic DNA (from cryopreserved PBMCs) were used for TCR beta libraries. The CDR3 consists of 14 residues. Trimming at V came to 5 bases and at J to 9 bases, leaving 12 bases not matched to a gene. CDR1 is SGHDT, CDR2 YYEEEE, per germline. The sequence was obtained from a human donor with chronic lymphocytic leukemia. Sequenced material: PBMCs, taken after 24 months of ibrutinib treatment. V and J are TRBV5-6 and TRBJ2-7; 9 bases are a match to TRBD1. CDR3 nucleotides: TGTGCCAGCAGTAACCGGGACAGGGTAAGGGTGCAGTACTTC. As protein: CASSNRDRVRVQYF.